Presented here are 23 T cell receptor beta chains from one specimen sequenced in a study of control samples from healthy donors and cancer patients. Libraries were prepared by immunoSEQ multiplex PCR; TCRdb keeps only in-frame clonotypes and omits some of them. Here the sample spans roughly 59,000 clones, more than 85% being singletons. The material sequenced was PBMCs. These receptors originate from a man aged 40-50 years with colorectal cancer.

The chain links TRBV6-5 to TRBJ2-7, with TRBD1 matching 11 bases. This CDR3 contains 14 residues. Germline V gene sequence: CDR1 MNHEY, CDR2 SVGAGI. V was clipped by 6 bases and J by 6 bases; unmatched bases: 7. The CDR3 sequence is CASRRDRGASEQYF. The DNA of the CDR3 is TGTGCCAGCAGAAGGGACAGGGGGGCCTCCGAGCAGTACTTC.

The chain carries TRBV7-2 and TRBJ1-1, with 7 bases that match TRBD1. Germline CDR1 SGHTA, CDR2 FQGNSA. The CDR3 consists of 15 residues. V lost 1 base to trimming and J lost 5 bases; unmatched junction nucleotides: 7. The CDR3 reads CASSLVGQGVTEAFF. The CDR3, as DNA: TGTGCCAGCAGCTTAGTGGGGCAGGGGGTGACTGAAGCTTTCTTT.

This rearrangement joins TRBV11-2 to TRBJ1-3; D is undetermined. The CDR3 is 16 residues long. V lost 1 base and J 0 bases, leaving 10 bases between the germline ends. Per the germline V gene, CDR1 is SGHAT and CDR2 is FQNNGV. The DNA for the CDR3 is TGTGCCAGCAGCTTAGGGCGGTCGGCCTCTGGAAACACCATATATTTT. It translates to CASSLGRSASGNTIYF. The entire variable domain, with the rest obtained from reference TRBV11-2 and TRBJ1-3, is as follows: EAGVAQSPRYKIIEKRQSVAFWCNPISGHATLYWYQQILGQGPKLLIQFQNNGVVDDSQLPKDRFSAERLKGVDSTLKIQPAKLEDSAVYLCASSLGRSASGNTIYFGEGSWLTVV.

The chain employs TRBV2 and TRBJ2-7, with D unresolved. V shed 8 bases and J shed 0 bases, with 14 bases lying between them. CDR1 is SNHLY, CDR2 FYNNEI, per germline. CDR3 size: 14 residues. The CDR3, as DNA: TGTGCCAGCTTTGGCCGAGAGAGCTCCTACGAGCAGTACTTC. It is translated as CASFGRESSYEQYF. Together with reference TRBV2 and TRBJ2-7, the CDR3 gives the full variable domain: EPEVTQTPSHQVTQMGQEVILRCVPISNHLYFYWYRQILGQKVEFLVSFYNNEISEKSEIFDDQFSVERPDGSNFTLKIRSTKLEDSAMYFCASFGRESSYEQYFGPGTRLTVT.

A single count supports this clone. V usage is TRBV3-1 (or the pseudogene TRBV3-2) and J usage is TRBJ1-1, with D possibly matching TRBD1 (5 bases). The ends were cut back, 4 bases at V and 6 bases at J, with 15 bases in the middle. CDR1 is LGHDT and CDR2 is YNNKEL in the germline V gene (reference sequence). There are 14 residues in the CDR3. Here the CDR3 reads CASSLSGRGAEAFF. As DNA, the CDR3 is TGTGCCAGCAGCCTATCCGGGAGGGGCGCTGAAGCTTTCTTT.

This clone appeared a single time. The V gene is TRBV6-8, the J gene TRBJ2-7; a weak D match, TRBD1 (6 bases). V lost 7 bases and J 6 bases, leaving 7 bases between the germline ends. This CDR3 contains 10 residues. Looked up from germline, CDR1 is MNHGY and CDR2 is SAAAGT. Written as DNA, the CDR3 is TGTGCCAGCAAAGGGGGCGAGCAGTACTTC. Protein sequence: CASKGGEQYF.

The CDR3 loop is CASSYEGGNNSPLHF. For the CDR3, the DNA is TGTGCCAGCAGTTACGAAGGGGGGAATAATTCACCCCTCCACTTT. The chain carries TRBV6-5 and TRBJ1-6; D is possibly TRBD1 (6 bases). The V and J ends lost 2 bases and 5 bases respectively, with 10 bases between them. Germline loops: CDR1 MNHEY, CDR2 SVGAGI. The CDR3 extends over 15 amino acids.

The chain links TRBV7-8 to TRBJ2-3; 7 nucleotides agree with TRBD2. V lost 4 bases, J lost 2 bases, and 6 bases stayed unmatched. This CDR3 region has 15 residues. Germline CDR1 reads SGHVS; CDR2 reads FQNEAQ. The chain's CDR3 is CASSSQRGNTDTQYF. For the CDR3, the DNA is TGTGCCAGCAGCTCTCAGCGGGGTAACACAGATACGCAGTATTTT.

The chain employs TRBV5-1 and TRBJ2-1; D possibly corresponds to TRBD2 (7 bases). The CDR3 covers 14 residues. V was pared by 4 bases and J by 8 bases, with 16 bases between. Germline CDR1 and CDR2: SGHRS and YFSETQ. CDR3 residues: CASSRGGAPDEQFF. The CDR3 DNA reads as TGCGCCAGCAGCAGGGGGGGGGCCCCCGATGAGCAGTTCTTC.

Concerning this clone: This sample also contains other DNA sequences that code for the same CDR3. The chain carries TRBV3-1 (or the pseudogene TRBV3-2) and TRBJ1-2; D is unclear. The germline V gene has CDR1 LGHDT and CDR2 YNNKEL (reference sequence). The ends were cut back, 2 bases at V and 3 bases at J, with 4 bases in the middle. The CDR3 extends over 12 amino acids. The CDR3 bases are TGTGCCAGCAGCCAAACGGACTATGGCTACACCTTC. Its protein is CASSQTDYGYTF.

This CDR3 reads CASSLMGMNTEAFF. The CDR3, as DNA: TGTGCCAGCAGCTTAATGGGTATGAACACTGAAGCTTTCTTT. The genes are TRBV7-8 and TRBJ1-1; D ambiguous. Germline-derived CDR1 and CDR2 are SGHVS and FQNEAQ. CDR3 size: 14 residues. The V gene lost 2 bases and the J gene lost 0 bases, with 7 bases spanning the gap.

The chain recombines TRBV7-2 with TRBJ2-5, with D possibly matching TRBD2 (5 bases). V lost 1 base, J lost 7 bases, and 10 bases lay in between. The V gene's germline CDR1 is SGHTA and CDR2 FQGNSA. This CDR3 contains 13 residues. CDR3 protein: CASSLGRAGTQYF. CDR3 bases: TGTGCCAGCAGCTTAGGGCGGGCGGGGACCCAGTACTTC.

The sample holds one count of this clone. J is TRBJ1-2 and V is TRBV9; D is ambiguous. The V end lost 4 bases, the J end lost 6 bases, and 13 bases lay between the germline ends. Germline assignment: CDR1 SGDLS and CDR2 YYNGEE. CDR3 length equals 13 residues. DNA for the CDR3: TGTGCCAGCAGCCCCCACAATGTGGATGGCTACACCTTC. Residues: CASSPHNVDGYTF.

This clone was recorded only once. The chain employs TRBV10-3 and TRBJ2-3; TRBD1 agrees at 7 bases. The V segment lost 6 bases and the J segment 8 bases; nucleotides outside the gene matches: 20. The CDR3 has 17 amino acids. Per germline, CDR1 ENHRY and CDR2 SYGVKD. Here the CDR3 reads CAISPSTGSEGWGTQYF. The CDR3 bases are TGTGCCATCAGCCCCTCGACAGGGTCAGAAGGGTGGGGTACGCAGTATTTT.

The chain carries TRBV9 and TRBJ2-5; TRBD2 agrees at 9 bases. Germline loops: CDR1 SGDLS, CDR2 YYNGEE. V trimming: 0 bases; J trimming: 5 bases; junction bases outside the gene matches: 5. This CDR3 has 15 amino acids. The CDR3 here is CASSVAGGGEETQYF. The DNA of the CDR3 is TGTGCCAGCAGCGTAGCTGGCGGGGGGGAGGAGACCCAGTACTTC.

This clone has just one count. This sequence joins TRBV29-1 and TRBJ1-1; D unresolved. The V gene lost 4 bases and the J gene lost 1 base, with 10 bases spanning the gap. This CDR3 is built from 13 residues. Germline V gene data show CDR1 as SQVTM and CDR2 as ANQGSEA. The CDR3 bases are TGCAGCGTTGCGGTGTCACCGAACACTGAAGCTTTCTTT. Its translation is CSVAVSPNTEAFF. Supplemented by reference TRBV29-1 and TRBJ1-1, the full variable domain reads SAVISQKPSRDICQRGTSLTIQCQVDSQVTMMFWYRQQPGQSLTLIATANQGSEATYESGFVIDKFPISRPNLTFSTLTVSNMSPEDSSIYLCSVAVSPNTEAFFGQGTRLTVV.

The V and J genes are TRBV18 and TRBJ2-7; possible D gene TRBD2, 7 bases. Germline V lookup: CDR1 KGHSH, CDR2 LQKENI. The length of the CDR3 is 16 residues. Between the trimmed V and J ends, which lost 8 bases and 0 bases, there was a span of 20 bases. Here the CDR3 reads CASGEGGERSSYEQYF. CDR3 DNA: TGTGCCAGCGGCGAGGGGGGGGAGCGAAGCTCCTACGAGCAGTACTTC.

The J gene is TRBJ1-2, the V gene TRBV5-1; 8 positions match TRBD1. Germline loops: CDR1 SGHRS, CDR2 YFSETQ. CDR3 size: 13 residues. Trimming took 3 bases from V and 6 from J; bases not matched to a gene: 4. The CDR3 region has the DNA TGCGCCAGCAGCTCCCCAGGGGGCAATGGCTACACCTTC. It yields the protein CASSSPGGNGYTF.

The gene calls are TRBV29-1 and TRBJ1-4; a possible D gene is TRBD1 (5 bases). V lost 4 bases, J lost 5 bases, and 11 bases lay in between. Germline CDR1 SQVTM, CDR2 ANQGSEA. The CDR3 is made up of 13 amino acids. As DNA, the CDR3 is TGCAGCGTTGGGGGACCGAACAATGAAAAACTGTTTTTT. Its translation: CSVGGPNNEKLFF.

This chain connects TRBV7-3 to TRBJ2-1, with a weak D call TRBD1 (6 bases). V was shortened by 5 bases and J by 0 bases, with 14 bases between the two germline ends. Germline-derived CDR1 and CDR2 are SGHTA and FQGTGA. This CDR3 is 16 amino acids long. The CDR3 reads CASSRQVQSSYNEQFF. The CDR3 DNA reads TGTGCCAGCAGCCGACAGGTCCAGAGCTCCTACAATGAGCAGTTCTTC. The full variable domain, with the rest looked up from reference TRBV7-3 and TRBJ2-1, is GAGVSQTPSNKVTEKGKYVELRCDPISGHTALYWYRQSLGQGPEFLIYFQGTGAADDSGLPNDRFFAVRPEGSVSTLKIQRTERGDSAVYLCASSRQVQSSYNEQFFGPGTRLTVL.

V and J are TRBV19 and TRBJ2-2; D possibly corresponds to TRBD1 (6 bases). The length of the CDR3 is 15 residues. Germline-derived CDR1 and CDR2 are LNHDA and SQIVND (reference sequence). Trimming took off 4 bases at V and 1 base at J, with 10 bases between the two ends. Here the CDR3 DNA reads TGTGCCAGTAGTAATTCGGACAGGAACACCGGGGAGCTGTTTTTT. This encodes CASSNSDRNTGELFF.

A note on this clone: Other DNA sequences from this sample encode an identical CDR3 as well. The chain recombines TRBV27 with TRBJ2-3; the match to TRBD1 covers 7 bases. There are 15 residues in the CDR3. The junction had 5 bases not matched to a gene; V was cut back by 5 bases and J by 0 bases. Germline V gene data show CDR1 as MNHEY and CDR2 as SMNVEV (reference sequence). The CDR3: CASSDTGASTDTQYF. The CDR3, as DNA: TGTGCCAGCAGTGACACAGGGGCAAGCACAGATACGCAGTATTTT.

The rearrangement joins TRBV5-1 to TRBJ2-3, with 7 bases that match TRBD2. V shed 7 bases, J shed 2 bases, and the junction held 10 bases outside the gene matches. The length of the CDR3 is 15 residues. Germline-derived CDR1 and CDR2 are SGHRS and YFSETQ. The DNA for the CDR3 is TGCGCCAGCCGCCCCCAAGCGGGGACCACAGATACGCAGTATTTT. Amino acid sequence: CASRPQAGTTDTQYF.